This TCR beta chain came from a study of blood T cell repertoires in COVID-19. Across the study: Sources were T cells, B-cell-depleted T cells, or PBMCs; the material itself was cDNA or gDNA.

The V gene end was trimmed by 5 bases and the J gene end by 3 bases; junction bases not matched to a gene: 1. The CDR3 has 12 residues. CDR1 and CDR2 from the germline V gene are MNHEY and SVGAGI. Clones were read by immunoSEQ multiplex PCR, and TCRdb kept only the in-frame ones, dropping some. Of 190,000 or so clones listed, approximately 82% are singletons. This sequence originates from a human donor with acute or convalescent COVID-19. The donor label of this sample is uncertain. The sequenced material came from peripheral blood. The rearrangement joins TRBV6-5 to TRBJ2-7; TRBD1 matches at 7 bases. This CDR3 reads CASSRDSYEQYF. CDR3 DNA: TGTGCCAGCAGTCGGGACAGCTACGAGCAGTACTTC.